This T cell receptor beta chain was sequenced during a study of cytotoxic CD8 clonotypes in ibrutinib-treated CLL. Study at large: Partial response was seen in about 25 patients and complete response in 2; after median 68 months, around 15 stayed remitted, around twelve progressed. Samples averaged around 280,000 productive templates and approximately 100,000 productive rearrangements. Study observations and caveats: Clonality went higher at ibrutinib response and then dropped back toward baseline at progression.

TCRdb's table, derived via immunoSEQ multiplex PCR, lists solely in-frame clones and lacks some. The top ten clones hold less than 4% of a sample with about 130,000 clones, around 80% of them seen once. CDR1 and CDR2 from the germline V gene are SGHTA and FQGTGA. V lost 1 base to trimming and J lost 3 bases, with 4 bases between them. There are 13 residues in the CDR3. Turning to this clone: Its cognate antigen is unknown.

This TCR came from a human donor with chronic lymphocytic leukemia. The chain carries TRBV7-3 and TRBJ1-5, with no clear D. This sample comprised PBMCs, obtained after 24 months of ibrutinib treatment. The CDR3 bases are TGTGCCAGCAGCTTAAGTGTCAATCAGCCCCAGCATTTT. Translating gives CASSLSVNQPQHF.